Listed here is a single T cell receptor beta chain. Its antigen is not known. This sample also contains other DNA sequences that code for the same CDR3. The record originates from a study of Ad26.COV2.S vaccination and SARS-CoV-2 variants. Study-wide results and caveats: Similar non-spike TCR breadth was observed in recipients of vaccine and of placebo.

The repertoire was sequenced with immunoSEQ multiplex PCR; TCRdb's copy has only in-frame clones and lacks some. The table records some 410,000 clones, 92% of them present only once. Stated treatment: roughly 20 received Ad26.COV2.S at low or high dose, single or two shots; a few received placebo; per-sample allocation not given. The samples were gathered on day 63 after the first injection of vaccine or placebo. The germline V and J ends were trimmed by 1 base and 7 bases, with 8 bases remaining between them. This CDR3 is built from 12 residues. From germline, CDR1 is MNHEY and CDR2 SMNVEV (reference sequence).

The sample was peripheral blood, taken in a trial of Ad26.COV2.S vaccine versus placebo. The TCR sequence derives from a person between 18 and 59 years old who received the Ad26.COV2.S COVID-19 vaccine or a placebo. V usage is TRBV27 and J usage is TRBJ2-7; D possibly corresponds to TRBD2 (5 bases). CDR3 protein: CASSLYGGEQYF. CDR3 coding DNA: TGTGCCAGCAGTTTATACGGCGGGGAGCAGTACTTC.